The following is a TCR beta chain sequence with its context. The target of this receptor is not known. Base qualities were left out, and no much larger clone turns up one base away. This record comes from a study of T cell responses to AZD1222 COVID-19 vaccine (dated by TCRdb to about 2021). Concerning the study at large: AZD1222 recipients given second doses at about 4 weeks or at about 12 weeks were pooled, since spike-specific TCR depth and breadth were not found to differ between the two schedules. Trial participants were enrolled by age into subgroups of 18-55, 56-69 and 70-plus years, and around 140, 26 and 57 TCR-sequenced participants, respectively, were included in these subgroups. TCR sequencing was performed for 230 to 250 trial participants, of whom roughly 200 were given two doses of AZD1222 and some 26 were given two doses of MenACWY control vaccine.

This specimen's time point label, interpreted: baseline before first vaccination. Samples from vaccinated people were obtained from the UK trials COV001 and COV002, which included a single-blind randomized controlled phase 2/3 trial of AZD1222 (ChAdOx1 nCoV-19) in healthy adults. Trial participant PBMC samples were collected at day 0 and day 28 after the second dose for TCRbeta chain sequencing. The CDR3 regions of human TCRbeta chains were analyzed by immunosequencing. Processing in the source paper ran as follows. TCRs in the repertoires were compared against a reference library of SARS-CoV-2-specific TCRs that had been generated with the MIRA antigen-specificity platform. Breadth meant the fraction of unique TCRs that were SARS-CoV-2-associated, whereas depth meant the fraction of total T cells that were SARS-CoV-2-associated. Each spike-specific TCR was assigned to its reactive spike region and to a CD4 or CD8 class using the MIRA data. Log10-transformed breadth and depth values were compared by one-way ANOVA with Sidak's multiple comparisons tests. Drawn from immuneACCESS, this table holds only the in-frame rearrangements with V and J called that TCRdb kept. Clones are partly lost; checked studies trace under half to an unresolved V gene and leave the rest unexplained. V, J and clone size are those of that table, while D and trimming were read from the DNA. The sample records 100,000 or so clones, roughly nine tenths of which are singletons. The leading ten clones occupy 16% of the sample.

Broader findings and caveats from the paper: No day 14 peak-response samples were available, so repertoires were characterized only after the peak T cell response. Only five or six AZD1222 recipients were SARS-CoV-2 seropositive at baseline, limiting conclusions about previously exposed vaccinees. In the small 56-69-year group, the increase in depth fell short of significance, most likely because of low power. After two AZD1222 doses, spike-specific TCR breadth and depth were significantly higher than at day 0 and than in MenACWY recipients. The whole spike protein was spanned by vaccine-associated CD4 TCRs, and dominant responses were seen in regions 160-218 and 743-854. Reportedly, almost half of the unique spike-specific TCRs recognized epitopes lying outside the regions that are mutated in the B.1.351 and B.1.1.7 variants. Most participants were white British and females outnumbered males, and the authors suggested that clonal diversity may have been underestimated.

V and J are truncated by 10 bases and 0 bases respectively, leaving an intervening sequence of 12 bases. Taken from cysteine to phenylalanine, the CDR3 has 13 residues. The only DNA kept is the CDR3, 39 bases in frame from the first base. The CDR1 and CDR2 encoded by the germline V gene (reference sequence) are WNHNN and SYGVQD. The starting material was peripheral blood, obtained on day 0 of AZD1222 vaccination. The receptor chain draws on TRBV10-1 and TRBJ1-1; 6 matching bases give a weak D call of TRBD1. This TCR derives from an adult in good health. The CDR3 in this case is CATQGNVNTEAFF. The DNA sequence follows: TGCGCCACCCAGGGGAATGTGAACACTGAAGCTTTCTTT.